This TCR beta chain is drawn from a study of shared clonotypes between healthy human individuals. Study results and limitations: Non-shared clonotypes showed lower generation probabilities than clonotypes common to all four donors. The authors sampled blood alone, and tissue repertoires likely differ.

Worth noting for this clone: Antigen specificity is unknown.

CDR3 size: 15 residues. The germline CDR1 and CDR2 sequences are SGHTA and FQGNSA. Using immunoSEQ multiplex PCR, the repertoire was profiled, and TCRdb retains in-frame clones only, with some absent. The profile shows about 2.4 million clones, 90% to 95% of them singletons. The source material was naive CD4+ T cells from PBMCs. The sample's subset: CD45RA+ positively selected. The clonotype originates from a man between 18 and 29 years old in good health. Some clones in this sample may be carry-over from other donors' samples. This chain uses TRBV7-2 with TRBJ2-5, with 8 bases matching TRBD1. TRBJ2-7 explains the end of the DNA better; the J call may be wrong. As DNA, the CDR3 is TGTGCCAGCACCCAGGGGGCGGGGAGCTCCTACGAGCAGTACTTC. As protein: CASTQGAGSSYEQYF.